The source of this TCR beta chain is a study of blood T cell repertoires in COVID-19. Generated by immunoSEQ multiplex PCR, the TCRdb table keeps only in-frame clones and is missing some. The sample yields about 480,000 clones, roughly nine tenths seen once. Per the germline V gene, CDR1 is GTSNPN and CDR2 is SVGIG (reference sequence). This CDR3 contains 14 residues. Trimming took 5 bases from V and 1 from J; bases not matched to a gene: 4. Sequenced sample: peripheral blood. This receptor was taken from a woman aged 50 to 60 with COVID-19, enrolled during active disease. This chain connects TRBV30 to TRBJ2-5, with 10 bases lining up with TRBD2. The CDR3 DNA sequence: TGTGCCTGGTGGCTAGCGGGGGTCCAAGAGACCCAGTACTTC. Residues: CAWWLAGVQETQYF.